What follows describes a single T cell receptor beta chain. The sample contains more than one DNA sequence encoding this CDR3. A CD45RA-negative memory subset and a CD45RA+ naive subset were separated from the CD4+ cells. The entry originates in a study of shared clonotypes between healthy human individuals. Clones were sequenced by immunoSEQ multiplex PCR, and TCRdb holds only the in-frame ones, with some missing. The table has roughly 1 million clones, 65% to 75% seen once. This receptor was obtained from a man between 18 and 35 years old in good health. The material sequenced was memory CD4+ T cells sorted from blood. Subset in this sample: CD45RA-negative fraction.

CDR3 DNA: TGTGCCAGCAGCTTAGATCCAGGGGCTAACTATGGCTACACCTTC. Translated: CASSLDPGANYGYTF. The chain carries TRBV7-2 and TRBJ1-2; tentative D call: TRBD1 (6 bases). Germline V gene sequence: CDR1 SGHTA, CDR2 FQGNSA. Trimming shortened V by 1 base and J by 0 bases, and 9 bases separated the two germline ends. There are 15 residues in the CDR3.